This entry is about one T cell receptor beta chain. This sample was taken from a study of blood T cell repertoires in COVID-19. About the study: Collection of acute and convalescent COVID-19 samples took place in the United States, Italy and Spain.

In the authors' methods: The assay estimated nucleated cells by amplifying reference gene primers. The data were produced by immunoSEQ multiplex PCR, yet TCRdb's version contains in-frame clones alone and is incomplete. That table furnishes V, J and clone size, whereas the DNA furnished D and trimming. Here the sample spans about 87,000 clones, about four fifths being singletons. V was cut by 6 bases and J by 4 bases, with 18 bases left in between. Germline V gene lookup returns CDR1 KGHSH and CDR2 LQKENI. CDR3 length equals 15 residues. The sequenced sample was peripheral blood. The chain couples TRBV18 to TRBJ2-5; D may be TRBD2 (6 bases). The clonotype was recovered from a woman between 70 and 85 years old with acute or convalescent COVID-19. CDR3 nucleotide sequence: TGTGCCAGCTCTCTTCGGGGGACCCGGTCAGAGACCCAGTACTTC. Translated: CASSLRGTRSETQYF.